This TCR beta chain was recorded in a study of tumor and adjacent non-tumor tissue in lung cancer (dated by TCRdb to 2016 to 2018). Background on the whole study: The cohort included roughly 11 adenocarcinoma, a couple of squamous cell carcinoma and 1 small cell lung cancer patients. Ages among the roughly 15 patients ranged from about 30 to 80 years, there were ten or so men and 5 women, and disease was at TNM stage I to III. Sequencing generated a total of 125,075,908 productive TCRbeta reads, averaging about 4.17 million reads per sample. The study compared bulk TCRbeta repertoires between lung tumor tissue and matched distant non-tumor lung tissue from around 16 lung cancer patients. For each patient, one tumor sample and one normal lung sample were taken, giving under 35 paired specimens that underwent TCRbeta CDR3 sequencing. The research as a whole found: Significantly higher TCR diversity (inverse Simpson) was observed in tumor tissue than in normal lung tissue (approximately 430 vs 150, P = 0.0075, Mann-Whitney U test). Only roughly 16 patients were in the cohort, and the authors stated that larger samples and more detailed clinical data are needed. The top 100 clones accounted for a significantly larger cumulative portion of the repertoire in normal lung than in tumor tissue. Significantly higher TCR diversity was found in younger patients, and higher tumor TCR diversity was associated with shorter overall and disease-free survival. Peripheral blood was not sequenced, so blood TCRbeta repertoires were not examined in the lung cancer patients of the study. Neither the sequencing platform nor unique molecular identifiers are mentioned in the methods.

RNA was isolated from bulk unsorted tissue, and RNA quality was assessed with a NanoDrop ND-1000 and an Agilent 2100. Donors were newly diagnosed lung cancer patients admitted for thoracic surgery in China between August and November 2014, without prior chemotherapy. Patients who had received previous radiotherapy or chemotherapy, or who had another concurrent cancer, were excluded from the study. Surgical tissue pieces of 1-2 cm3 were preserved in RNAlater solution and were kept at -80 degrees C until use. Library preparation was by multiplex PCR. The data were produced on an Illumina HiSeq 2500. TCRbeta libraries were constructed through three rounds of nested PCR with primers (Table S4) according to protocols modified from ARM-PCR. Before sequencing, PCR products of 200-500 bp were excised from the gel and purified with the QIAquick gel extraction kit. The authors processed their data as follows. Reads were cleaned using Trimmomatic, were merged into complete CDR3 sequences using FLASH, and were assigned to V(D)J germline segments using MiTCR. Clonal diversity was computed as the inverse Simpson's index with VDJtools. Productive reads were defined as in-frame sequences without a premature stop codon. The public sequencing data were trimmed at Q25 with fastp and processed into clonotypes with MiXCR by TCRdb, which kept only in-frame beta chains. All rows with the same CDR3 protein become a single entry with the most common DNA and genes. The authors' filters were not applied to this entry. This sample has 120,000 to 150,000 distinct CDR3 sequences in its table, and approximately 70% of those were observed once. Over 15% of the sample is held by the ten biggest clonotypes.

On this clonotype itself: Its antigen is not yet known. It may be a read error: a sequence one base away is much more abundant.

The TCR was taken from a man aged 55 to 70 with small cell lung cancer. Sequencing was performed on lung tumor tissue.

The bases read TGTGCCAGCAGCCCCGGGGAGCGACGGAGCACAGATACGCGGTATTTT. The resulting protein is CASSPGERRSTDTRYF. The sequence links TRBV5-4 to TRBJ2-3; perhaps TRBD2 is the D gene, with 5 bases matching. Via the germline V gene (reference sequence), CDR1 is SGHNT and CDR2 YYREEE. The CDR3, from cysteine to phenylalanine, totals 16 residues. CDR3 DNA only is kept here, 48 bases in frame from base 1.